Listed below are T cell receptor beta chains from one sample, sequenced in a study of blood T cell repertoires in COVID-19. Here immunoSEQ multiplex PCR was the method, and the copy in TCRdb shows in-frame clones only, minus some. The sample contains just over 90,000 clones, 90% of which appear only once. Source material: peripheral blood. Source of these receptors: a human donor with active COVID-19. The donor label of this sample is uncertain. CDR3s include the opening cysteine and the closing phenylalanine or tryptophan. The order of the fields is clone size, V gene, J gene, D gene, CDR3 protein, CDR3 DNA. A D gene is named only where the DNA matches it firmly. Clone size, where shown, is once, few, many, or a class for clones that have expanded.

.,TRBV7-6,TRBJ2-7,TRBD1,CASSLRDRAFGEQYF,TGTGCCAGCAGCCTTCGGGACAGGGCCTTTGGCGAGCAGTACTTC
once,TRBV2,TRBJ1-3,.,CASSGQVSGNTIYF,TGTGCCAGCAGTGGTCAGGTCTCTGGAAACACCATATATTTT
.,TRBV3-1/TRBV3-2,TRBJ2-7,.,CASSQVRYEQYF,TGTGCCAGCAGCCAAGTGAGGTACGAGCAGTACTTC
.,TRBV9,TRBJ2-5,TRBD2,CASSVEPAGVQETQYF,TGTGCCAGCAGCGTAGAGCCAGCGGGGGTACAAGAGACCCAGTACTTC
once,TRBV19,TRBJ2-5,TRBD2,CASSRLAGGQETQYF,TGTGCCAGTAGTCGACTAGCGGGGGGCCAAGAGACCCAGTACTTC
once,TRBV30,TRBJ1-2,TRBD1,CAWNPGQGGGYTF,TGTGCCTGGAACCCGGGACAGGGAGGCGGCTACACCTTC
.,TRBV7-2,TRBJ2-5,TRBD1,CASSTDRGQETQYF,TGTGCCAGCAGCACCGACAGGGGGCAAGAGACCCAGTACTTC
.,TRBV9,TRBJ2-3,TRBD2,CASSAGTSIHTQYF,TGTGCCAGCAGCGCGGGGACTAGCATACATACGCAGTATTTT
.,TRBV9,TRBJ2-1,TRBD2,CASSVTIAGGATHEQFF,TGTGCCAGCAGCGTCACTATAGCGGGGGGGGCAACTCATGAGCAGTTCTTC
.,TRBV7-3,TRBJ2-2,TRBD1,CASSLHRGDTGELFF,TGTGCCAGCAGCTTGCACAGGGGCGACACCGGGGAGCTGTTTTTT
few,TRBV14,TRBJ1-6,.,CASSHGQIPSSYNSPLHF,TGTGCCAGCAGCCACGGACAGATTCCGAGCTCCTATAATTCACCCCTCCACTTT
.,TRBV5-1,TRBJ2-5,TRBD1,CASSLAGTGQETQYF,TGCGCCAGCAGCTTGGCAGGGACAGGCCAAGAGACCCAGTACTTC
.,TRBV9,TRBJ2-3,.,CASSVVGGRPDTQYF,TGTGCCAGCAGCGTAGTGGGGGGGCGTCCAGATACGCAGTATTTT
.,TRBV27,TRBJ2-7,TRBD1,CASSLSGTGAYEQYF,TGTGCCAGCAGTTTATCCGGGACAGGGGCCTACGAGCAGTACTTC
once,TRBV5-1,TRBJ1-3,.,CASSLAGQPSSGNTIYF,TGCGCCAGCAGCTTGGCCGGACAGCCGAGCTCTGGAAACACCATATATTTT
.,TRBV3-1/TRBV3-2,TRBJ1-2,.,CASSRITTGSPYHYGYTF,TGTGCCAGCAGCCGTATTACCACAGGGTCCCCCTATCACTATGGCTACACCTTC
.,TRBV2,TRBJ1-5,.,CASSVQANQPQHF,TGTGCCAGCAGTGTCCAGGCTAATCAGCCCCAGCATTTT
.,TRBV15,TRBJ1-2,TRBD1,CATSVDRALGGYTF,TGTGCCACCAGCGTAGACAGGGCCCTGGGGGGCTACACCTTC
.,TRBV5-4,TRBJ2-2,.,CASSLGGKDTGELFF,TGTGCCAGCAGCTTGGGAGGGAAGGACACCGGGGAGCTGTTTTTT
.,TRBV28,TRBJ2-1,TRBD1,CASSSARRTGVDNEQFF,TGTGCCAGCAGTTCCGCCCGTCGGACAGGGGTTGACAATGAGCAGTTCTTC
.,TRBV9,TRBJ2-3,TRBD2,CASSLGTSGTDTQYF,TGTGCCAGCAGCCTCGGGACTAGCGGCACAGATACGCAGTATTTT
.,TRBV10-2,TRBJ1-1,TRBD1,CASPYRGGKRGPMNTEAFF,TGCGCCAGCCCGTACAGGGGGGGGAAGAGGGGACCTATGAACACTGAAGCTTTCTTT
.,TRBV9,TRBJ2-5,.,CASSVTARETQYF,TGTGCCAGCAGCGTAACTGCGCGGGAGACCCAGTACTTC
.,TRBV6-2/TRBV6-3,TRBJ2-1,.,CASSYGLAEYNEQFF,TGTGCCAGCAGTTACGGTCTAGCAGAATACAATGAGCAGTTCTTC
few,TRBV4-3,TRBJ2-7,TRBD1,CASSQAAGQGTYEQYF,TGCGCCAGCAGCCAAGCCGCCGGACAGGGTACCTACGAGCAGTACTTC
.,TRBV12-3/TRBV12-4,TRBJ1-2,TRBD1,CASRLTGDYGYTF,TGTGCCAGCAGGCTGACAGGGGACTATGGCTACACCTTC
.,TRBV27,TRBJ2-3,.,CASMPGLPALTQYF,TGTGCCAGCATGCCGGGACTCCCCGCCTTGACGCAGTATTTT
.,TRBV7-2,TRBJ1-6,TRBD1,CASSFSGGRNSPLHF,TGTGCCAGCAGCTTTTCAGGGGGCAGGAATTCACCCCTCCACTTT
.,TRBV7-6,TRBJ2-7,TRBD2,CASSFSGGAYEQYF,TGTGCCAGCAGCTTTAGCGGGGGGGCCTACGAGCAGTACTTC
.,TRBV5-8,TRBJ2-7,TRBD1,CASSFGTDSYEQYF,TGTGCCAGCAGCTTCGGGACAGACTCCTACGAGCAGTACTTC
.,TRBV6-5,TRBJ1-2,TRBD1,CASSYSTGGFGYTF,TGTGCCAGCAGTTACTCGACAGGGGGCTTTGGCTACACCTTC